Presented here are 28 T cell receptor beta chains from one specimen sequenced in a study of Ad26.COV2.S vaccination and SARS-CoV-2 variants. Treatment indicated: some 20 received Ad26.COV2.S at low or high dose, single or two shots; roughly five received placebo; per-sample allocation not given. Specimen acquisition occurred on day 63 following the initial vaccine or placebo injection. Profiled with immunoSEQ multiplex PCR; TCRdb holds only in-frame clones, not every one. This sample carries hundreds of thousands of clones, 89% of them seen once, and the ten largest clones take roughly 1.5%. The sequencing used peripheral blood, collected in a trial of Ad26.COV2.S vaccine versus placebo. The receptors come from a person aged 18 to 59 who received the Ad26.COV2.S COVID-19 vaccine or a placebo.

As concerns this clone: Other DNA sequences in the same sample also yield this CDR3. This chain uses TRBV5-1 with TRBJ2-7; D not certain. The CDR3 length is 13 residues. V lost 0 bases and J 1 base, leaving 5 bases between the germline ends. Per germline, CDR1 SGHRS and CDR2 YFSETQ. The DNA of the CDR3 is TGCGCCAGCAGCTTGGTCTCGTCCTACGAGCAGTACTTC. Residues: CASSLVSSYEQYF.

The gene calls are TRBV4-3 and TRBJ1-5, with no clear D. Trimming stripped 1 base from V and 7 bases from J, with 14 bases between. CDR3 length equals 15 residues. Germline-derived CDR1 and CDR2 are LGHNA and YSLEER. The CDR3 is CASSQAYLGGQPQHF. CDR3 sequence (DNA): TGCGCCAGCAGCCAAGCATATTTGGGTGGCCAGCCCCAGCATTTT.

The V call is TRBV7-9, the J call TRBJ2-7; D gene ambiguous. Germline CDR1 is SEHNR and CDR2 is FQNEAQ (reference sequence). The CDR3 is 13 amino acids. V lost 7 bases, J lost 4 bases, and 14 bases lay in between. CDR3 DNA: TGTGCCAGCACCCCCCGGTCAGATTACGAGCAGTACTTC. It yields the protein CASTPRSDYEQYF.

Turning to this clone: This specimen includes other DNA sequences encoding the same CDR3. V gene TRBV12-3 or TRBV12-4 combines with J gene TRBJ2-7; 7 nucleotides agree with TRBD1. The CDR3 has 13 residues. V lost 7 bases, J lost 0 bases, and 3 bases stayed unmatched. CDR3 nucleotide sequence: TGTGCCAGCACGAGGGACAGCTCCTACGAGCAGTACTTC. The encoded protein is CASTRDSSYEQYF.

The sample holds one count of this clone. This chain joins TRBV5-1 and TRBJ2-7; D not certain. The V end lost 0 bases, the J end lost 5 bases, and 12 bases lay between the germline ends. The CDR3 is made up of 14 amino acids. Per the germline V gene, CDR1 is SGHRS and CDR2 is YFSETQ. The CDR3 spells CASSLAPALDEQYF. CDR3 bases: TGCGCCAGCAGCTTGGCTCCAGCCCTAGACGAGCAGTACTTC.

The chain combines TRBV19 with TRBJ1-1; D is unresolved. Germline V gene sequence: CDR1 LNHDA, CDR2 SQIVND (reference sequence). Trimming took off 5 bases at V and 4 bases at J, with 8 bases between the two ends. The CDR3 sequence is 12 residues long. The CDR3 nucleotides read TGTGCCAGTAGTCGGGCGCGCACTGAAGCTTTCTTT. Encoded protein: CASSRARTEAFF.

The rearrangement uses TRBV5-1 and TRBJ2-2; maybe TRBD2 (6 bases). In germline, CDR1 is SGHRS, CDR2 YFSETQ. Trimming shortened V by 0 bases and J by 2 bases, and 11 bases separated the two germline ends. This CDR3 comprises 16 residues. The CDR3 nucleotides are TGCGCCAGCAGCTTGGACACGGGACTCAACACCGGGGAGCTGTTTTTT. The encoded protein is CASSLDTGLNTGELFF.

This rearrangement joins TRBV3-1 (or the pseudogene TRBV3-2) to TRBJ2-2; 8 bases map to TRBD1. V lost 1 base to trimming and J lost 7 bases; unmatched junction nucleotides: 14. Germline-derived CDR1 and CDR2 are LGHDT and YNNKEL (reference sequence). The CDR3 totals 18 residues. The CDR3 protein is CASSQAPRGRGIGGELFF. DNA of the CDR3: TGTGCCAGCAGCCAAGCTCCCAGGGGGCGAGGGATAGGCGGGGAGCTGTTTTTT.

The chain couples TRBV7-9 to TRBJ1-1; a possible D gene is TRBD1 (6 bases). V gave up 5 bases and J gave up 3 bases, with 16 bases separating them. From germline, CDR1 is SEHNR and CDR2 FQNEAQ (reference sequence). This CDR3 region has 15 residues. Here the CDR3 DNA reads TGTGCCAGCAGCCCGCCCAGGGGACTCGACACTGAAGCTTTCTTT. This sequence encodes CASSPPRGLDTEAFF.

This sequence joins TRBV19 and TRBJ2-7; 8 nucleotides match TRBD2. The germline V gene has CDR1 LNHDA and CDR2 SQIVND (reference sequence). Unmatched junction bases numbered 6, after V lost 3 bases and J lost 5 bases. CDR3 length: 14 amino acids. CDR3 protein: CASSMGGRMDEQYF. In DNA form, the CDR3 reads TGTGCCAGTAGTATGGGCGGGAGGATGGACGAGCAGTACTTC.

The V call is TRBV21-1, the J call TRBJ1-5. TRBV21-1 is a listed pseudogene. This CDR3 has 16 amino acids. The CDR3 coding sequence is TGTGCCAGCAGCAAAACTGCAGGAGCGCCACATCAGCCCCAGCATTTT. Translated: CASSKTAGAPHQPQHF.

There are a few counts of this clone. V and J are TRBV7-8 and TRBJ2-2; D not resolved. CDR3 length: 13 amino acids. Per germline, CDR1 SGHVS and CDR2 FQNEAQ. V dropped 5 bases and J dropped 5 bases, with 9 bases sitting between them. The DNA for the CDR3 is TGTGCCAGCAGCCCTCGAGTGACCGGGGAGCTGTTTTTT. As protein: CASSPRVTGELFF.

The chain carries TRBV11-3 and TRBJ2-1; D is perhaps TRBD1 (6 bases). CDR1 SGHNT and CDR2 YENEEA come from the germline V gene. The CDR3 loop spans 13 amino acids. V lost 8 bases and J 8 bases, leaving 16 bases between the germline ends. The CDR3 region is CASSPEQGHEQFF. The CDR3 region has the DNA TGTGCCAGCTCGCCGGAACAGGGCCATGAGCAGTTCTTC. Based on the CDR3 plus reference TRBV11-3 and TRBJ2-1, the full variable domain is EAGVVQSPRYKIIEKKQPVAFWCNPISGHNTLYWYLQNLGQGPELLIRYENEEAVDDSQLPKDRFSAERLKGVDSTLKIQPAELGDSAVYLCASSPEQGHEQFFGPGTRLTVL.

V is TRBV6-5 and J is TRBJ1-1; 9 positions agree with TRBD1. With 6 bases clipped from V and 1 base from J, the junction kept 3 bases outside the gene matches. This CDR3 spans 14 amino acids. Germline V gene lookup returns CDR1 MNHEY and CDR2 SVGAGI. The CDR3 coding sequence is TGTGCCAGCAGGGGGACAGGGCAGAACACTGAAGCTTTCTTT. Its protein is CASRGTGQNTEAFF.

This sequence joins TRBV5-1 and TRBJ2-2; 13 bases are shared with TRBD2. The CDR3 consists of 14 residues. After removal of 4 bases from V and 9 bases from J, the junction contained 3 bases not matched to a gene. Germline V gene sequence: CDR1 SGHRS, CDR2 YFSETQ. Written as DNA, the CDR3 is TGCGCCAGCAGCGCGGGGACTAGCGGGAGGGAGCTGTTTTTT. Protein: CASSAGTSGRELFF.

The chain couples TRBV5-4 to TRBJ2-2; TRBD2 matches 9 bases. The germline V gene has CDR1 SGHNT and CDR2 YYREEE (reference sequence). After removal of 0 bases from V and 2 bases from J, the junction contained 2 bases not matched to a gene. The length of the CDR3 is 16 residues. Written as DNA, the CDR3 is TGTGCCAGCAGCTTGGCCGGGACTAGCAACACCGGGGAGCTGTTTTTT. Amino acids: CASSLAGTSNTGELFF.

This clone came up many times. J is TRBJ1-2 and V is TRBV4-2; D might be TRBD1 (6 bases). Germline CDR1 LGHNA, CDR2 YNFKEQ. This CDR3 is built from 17 residues. Trimming cost V 3 bases and J 7 bases, with 24 bases left between them. CDR3 loop: CASSQDIGGLHVTGYTF. As DNA, the CDR3 is TGTGCCAGCAGCCAGGACATCGGGGGGCTCCATGTCACTGGCTACACCTTC.

This chain uses TRBV5-1 with TRBJ2-1; D is unclear. V was shortened by 0 bases and J by 3 bases, with 7 bases between the two germline ends. This CDR3 is 14 amino acids long. From germline, CDR1 is SGHRS and CDR2 YFSETQ. This chain's CDR3 is CASSLGYSYNEQFF. CDR3 bases: TGCGCCAGCAGCTTGGGGTACAGCTACAATGAGCAGTTCTTC. Using reference TRBV5-1 and TRBJ2-1 for the parts outside the CDR3, the full variable domain is KAGVTQTPRYLIKTRGQQVTLSCSPISGHRSVSWYQQTPGQGLQFLFEYFSETQRNKGNFPGRFSGRQFSNSRSEMNVSTLELGDSALYLCASSLGYSYNEQFFGPGTRLTVL.

This clone came up once. The V call is TRBV27, the J call TRBJ2-7, with TRBD2 identical over 9 bases. Looked up from germline, CDR1 is MNHEY and CDR2 is SMNVEV (reference sequence). CDR3 size: 13 residues. The junction had 6 bases not matched to a gene; V was cut back by 6 bases and J by 6 bases. In nucleotides, the CDR3 is TGTGCCAGCAGATACGCGGGGGGGGTCGAGCAGTACTTC. As protein: CASRYAGGVEQYF.

The gene calls are TRBV6-5 and TRBJ2-7; TRBD1 agrees at 10 bases. The trim removed 8 bases at V and 4 bases at J, leaving 11 bases unmatched. This CDR3 has 15 residues. CDR1 is MNHEY, CDR2 SVGAGI, per germline. CDR3 loop: CASGFPGTGDYEQYF. DNA of the CDR3: TGTGCCAGCGGATTTCCCGGGACAGGGGATTACGAGCAGTACTTC.

The table lists this clone with a count of one. This chain links TRBV19 with TRBJ1-5; 7 bases line up with TRBD1. The junction had 14 bases not matched to a gene; V was cut back by 3 bases and J by 0 bases. This CDR3 region has 19 residues. Germline CDR1 is LNHDA and CDR2 is SQIVND (reference sequence). The CDR3 coding sequence is TGTGCCAGTAGTATTCTCGTTACTTCAGGGGGAGGTAGCAATCAGCCCCAGCATTTT. Translation gives CASSILVTSGGGSNQPQHF.

This clone occurred once. The J gene is TRBJ2-7, the V gene TRBV6-5; 7 nucleotides line up with TRBD2. Losses at the gene ends were 5 bases for V and 0 bases for J; bases not matched to a gene: 7. Looked up from germline, CDR1 is MNHEY and CDR2 is SVGAGI. This CDR3 has 15 residues. The CDR3 region has the DNA TGTGCCAGCAGTCTCAGCGGGAAGAGCTCCTACGAGCAGTACTTC. Protein sequence: CASSLSGKSSYEQYF.

The rearrangement joins TRBV7-9 to TRBJ1-1; 8 bases fit TRBD1. V lost 5 bases and J lost 0; bases outside the gene matches: 2. Germline V gene lookup returns CDR1 SEHNR and CDR2 FQNEAQ (reference sequence). The CDR3 totals 14 residues. CDR3 in DNA: TGTGCCAGCAGCCAGACAGGGGTGAACACTGAAGCTTTCTTT. It is translated as CASSQTGVNTEAFF.

The gene calls are TRBV5-6 and TRBJ1-3, with D unclear. With 3 bases removed from V and 1 base from J, the gap between germline ends came to 8 bases. CDR3 length: 14 residues. Looked up from germline, CDR1 is SGHDT and CDR2 is YYEEEE. CDR3 loop: CASSSSGSGNTIYF. In DNA form, the CDR3 reads TGTGCCAGCAGCTCCAGCGGTTCTGGAAACACCATATATTTT.

The gene calls are TRBV7-2 and TRBJ2-1; 11 bases are shared with TRBD2. In germline, CDR1 is SGHTA, CDR2 FQGNSA. This CDR3 is 15 amino acids long. The ends lost 5 bases at V and 6 bases at J; junction bases unmatched: 6. DNA for the CDR3: TGTGCCAGCAGCCCCCTAGCGGGGGGATCCAATGAGCAGTTCTTC. Amino acid sequence: CASSPLAGGSNEQFF.

The V call is TRBV6-4, the J call TRBJ2-7, with D perhaps TRBD1 or TRBD2 (5 bases each). Germline values: CDR1 MRHNA, CDR2 SNTAGT. With 7 bases removed from V and 5 bases from J, the gap between germline ends came to 21 bases. The CDR3 totals 15 residues. CDR3 nucleotide sequence: TGTGCCAGCATCCCGGGGACCCCGGCCGCCCACGAGCAGTACTTC. As protein: CASIPGTPAAHEQYF.

The table lists this clone with a few counts. CDR3 coding DNA: TGTGCCAGCAGTACTTCCAGACAGGGGGTAGGCAATGAGCAGTTCTTC. It codes for CASSTSRQGVGNEQFF. This chain connects TRBV2 to TRBJ2-1; 9 bases fit TRBD1. This CDR3 comprises 16 residues. V lost 5 bases to trimming and J lost 6 bases; unmatched junction nucleotides: 11. Per germline, CDR1 SNHLY and CDR2 FYNNEI.

The CDR3 DNA is TGTGCCACCAGCAGAGAGAGGGTCGGGGGAAACACCATATATTTT. This gives the protein CATSRERVGGNTIYF. The chain recombines TRBV15 with TRBJ1-3; D remains unclear. Trimming removed 0 bases at V and 4 bases at J, with 10 bases between. CDR3 length equals 15 residues. CDR1 is LNHNV and CDR2 is YYDKDF in the germline V gene (reference sequence).